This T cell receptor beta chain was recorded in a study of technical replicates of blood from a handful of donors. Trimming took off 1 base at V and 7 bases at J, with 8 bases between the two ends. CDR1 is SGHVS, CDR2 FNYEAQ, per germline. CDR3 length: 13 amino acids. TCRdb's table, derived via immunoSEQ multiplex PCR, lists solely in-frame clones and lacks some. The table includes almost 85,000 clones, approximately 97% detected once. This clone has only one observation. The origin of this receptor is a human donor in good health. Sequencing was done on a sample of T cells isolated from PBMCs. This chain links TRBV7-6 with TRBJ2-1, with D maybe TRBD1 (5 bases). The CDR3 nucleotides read TGTGCCAGCAGCTTAGGTCAGGGTAATGAGCAGTTCTTC. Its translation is CASSLGQGNEQFF.